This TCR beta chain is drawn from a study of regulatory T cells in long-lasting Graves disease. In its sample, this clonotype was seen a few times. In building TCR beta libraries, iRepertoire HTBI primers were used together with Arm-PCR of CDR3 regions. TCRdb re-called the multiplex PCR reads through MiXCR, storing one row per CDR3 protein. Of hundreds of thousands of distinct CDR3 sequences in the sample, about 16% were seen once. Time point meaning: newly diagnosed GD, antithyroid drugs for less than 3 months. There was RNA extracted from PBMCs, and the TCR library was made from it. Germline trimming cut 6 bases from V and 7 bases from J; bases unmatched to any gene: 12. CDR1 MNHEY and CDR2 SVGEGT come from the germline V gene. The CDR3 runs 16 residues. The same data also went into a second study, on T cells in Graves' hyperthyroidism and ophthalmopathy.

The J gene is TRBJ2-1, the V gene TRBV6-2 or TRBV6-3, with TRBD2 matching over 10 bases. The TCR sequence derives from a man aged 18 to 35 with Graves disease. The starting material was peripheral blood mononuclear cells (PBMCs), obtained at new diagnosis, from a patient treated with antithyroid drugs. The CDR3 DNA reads TGTGCCAGCAGGGCCTCTAGCGGGAGTTCTATAAATGAGCAGTTCTTC. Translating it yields CASRASSGSSINEQFF.